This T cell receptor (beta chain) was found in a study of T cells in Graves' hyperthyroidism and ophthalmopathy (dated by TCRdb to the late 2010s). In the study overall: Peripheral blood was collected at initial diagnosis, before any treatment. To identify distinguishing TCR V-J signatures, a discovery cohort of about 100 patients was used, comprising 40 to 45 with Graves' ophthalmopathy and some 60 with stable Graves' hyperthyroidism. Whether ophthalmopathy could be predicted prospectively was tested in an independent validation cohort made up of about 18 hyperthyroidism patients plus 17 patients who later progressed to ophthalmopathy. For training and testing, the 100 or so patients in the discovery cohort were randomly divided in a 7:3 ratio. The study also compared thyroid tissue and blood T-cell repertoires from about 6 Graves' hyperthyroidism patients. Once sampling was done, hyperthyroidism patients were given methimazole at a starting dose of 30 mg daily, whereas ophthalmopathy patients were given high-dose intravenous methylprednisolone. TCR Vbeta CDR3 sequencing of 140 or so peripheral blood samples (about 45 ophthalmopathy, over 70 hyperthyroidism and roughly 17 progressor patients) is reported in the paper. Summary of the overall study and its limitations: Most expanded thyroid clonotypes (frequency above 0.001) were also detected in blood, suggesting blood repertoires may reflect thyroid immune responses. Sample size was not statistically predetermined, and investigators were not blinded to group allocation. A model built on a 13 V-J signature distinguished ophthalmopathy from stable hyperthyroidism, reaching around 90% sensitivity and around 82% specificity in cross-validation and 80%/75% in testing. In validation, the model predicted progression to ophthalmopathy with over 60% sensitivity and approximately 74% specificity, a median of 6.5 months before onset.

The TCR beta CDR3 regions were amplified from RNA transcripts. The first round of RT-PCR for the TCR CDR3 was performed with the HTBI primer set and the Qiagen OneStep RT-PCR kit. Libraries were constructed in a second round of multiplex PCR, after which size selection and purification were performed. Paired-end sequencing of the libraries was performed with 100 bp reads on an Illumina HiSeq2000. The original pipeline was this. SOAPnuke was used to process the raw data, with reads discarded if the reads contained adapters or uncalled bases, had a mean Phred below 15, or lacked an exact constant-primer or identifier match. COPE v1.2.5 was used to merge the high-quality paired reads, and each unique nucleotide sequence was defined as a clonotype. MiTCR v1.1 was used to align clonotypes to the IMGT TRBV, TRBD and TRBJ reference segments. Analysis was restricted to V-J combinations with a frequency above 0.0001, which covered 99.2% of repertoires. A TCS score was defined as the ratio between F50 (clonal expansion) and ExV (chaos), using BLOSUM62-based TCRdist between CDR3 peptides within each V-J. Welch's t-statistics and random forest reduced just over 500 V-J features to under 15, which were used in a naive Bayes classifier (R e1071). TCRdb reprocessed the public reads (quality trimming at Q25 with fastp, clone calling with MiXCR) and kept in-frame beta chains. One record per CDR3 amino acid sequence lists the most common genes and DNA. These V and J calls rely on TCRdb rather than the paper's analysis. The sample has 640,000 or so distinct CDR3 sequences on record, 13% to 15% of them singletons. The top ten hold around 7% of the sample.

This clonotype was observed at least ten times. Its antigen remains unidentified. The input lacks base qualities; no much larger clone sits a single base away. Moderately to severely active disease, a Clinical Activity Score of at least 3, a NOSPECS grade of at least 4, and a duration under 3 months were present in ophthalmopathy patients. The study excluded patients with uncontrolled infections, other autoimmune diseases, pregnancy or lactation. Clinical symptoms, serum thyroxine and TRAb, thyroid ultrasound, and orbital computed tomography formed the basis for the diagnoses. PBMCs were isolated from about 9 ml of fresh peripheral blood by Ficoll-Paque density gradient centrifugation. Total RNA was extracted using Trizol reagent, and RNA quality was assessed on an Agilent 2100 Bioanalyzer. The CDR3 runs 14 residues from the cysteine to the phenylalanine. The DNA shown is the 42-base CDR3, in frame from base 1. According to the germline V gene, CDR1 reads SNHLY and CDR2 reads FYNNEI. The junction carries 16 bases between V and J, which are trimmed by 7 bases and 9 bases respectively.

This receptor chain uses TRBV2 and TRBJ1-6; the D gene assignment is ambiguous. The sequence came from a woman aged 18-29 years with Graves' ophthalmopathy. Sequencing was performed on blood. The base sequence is TGTGCCAGCAACAATGGAGAACGGAGTTCACCCCTCCACTTT. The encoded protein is CASNNGERSSPLHF.